This entry concerns a single TCR beta chain. Its specificity is not known. This specimen belongs to a study of OX40 agonist ivuxolimab in advanced cancers. Study conclusions and caveats: On average, a greater number of expanded clones characterised CD8+ T cells relative to CD4+.

CDR1 is SGHNT, CDR2 YYREEE, per germline (reference sequence). Germline trimming cut 4 bases from V and 0 bases from J; bases unmatched to any gene: 5. The length of the CDR3 is 17 residues. Profiling relied on immunoSEQ multiplex PCR, and the TCRdb table lists in-frame clones only, not all of them. The profile shows around 50,000 clones, about 85% of them singletons. The sequence came from an adult with an advanced solid tumor such as melanoma, head and neck, liver or kidney cancer. This sequence joins TRBV5-4 and TRBJ2-2, with 11 bases fitting TRBD2. The sample was CD4+ or CD8+ T cells sorted from blood, taken in a trial of the OX40 agonist ivuxolimab. In DNA form, the CDR3 reads TGTGCCAGCAGCAGGCTAGCGGGGGGCGCGAACACCGGGGAGCTGTTTTTT. Its protein product is CASSRLAGGANTGELFF.